The entry below describes one T cell receptor beta chain. Its antigen is not known. The use of a sample-barcoded 5' primer and a J-beta primer mix characterized a second PCR of about 6 to 12 cycles. In TCRdb, the 5' RACE reads were re-called with MiXCR into one record per CDR3 protein. The data show 450,000 to 600,000 distinct CDR3 sequences, with 27% seen just once and 3% to 4.5% held by the top ten. The sample is drawn from a study of blood T cells in healthy people across ages. Study outcomes and limitations: Older age coincided with a roughly linear decline in TCR beta diversity per million T cells. Aged donors had fewer naive CD4+ cells and lower diversity than long-lived donors.

The CDR3 runs to 14 residues. This sample also appeared in a second study, on T cells of mothers and their children. Per that study: Reads obtained per mother exceeded 9 million TCR beta CDR3 reads, with roughly 3.3 million obtained per child. It was observed that no persistent microchimeric T cell clones could be detected.

The material sequenced was blood. The chain is built from TRBV12-3 or TRBV12-4 and TRBJ2-5, with 8 bases lining up with TRBD1. The DNA matches TRBJ2-7 better at its end, which makes the J call doubtful. The TCR sequence derives from a boy aged 2-9 years in good health. CDR3 sequence: CASSLGQAGNEQYF. Here the CDR3 DNA reads TGTGCCAGCAGTCTGGGACAGGCAGGGAACGAGCAGTACTTC.